This TCR beta chain was profiled in a study of shared clonotypes between healthy human individuals. Within Nashville, Tennessee resided all donors, each a Caucasian adult. Findings and limits, study-wide: Shared clonotypes across all four donors exceeded non-shared ones in generation probability.

At a deep level, the assay was run. Assay: immunoSEQ multiplex PCR; the TCRdb copy retains only in-frame clones and omits some. The sample shows approximately 2,000,000 clones, around 93% of them seen only once. This clone was recorded a few times. Its antigen remains unknown. The CDR3 contains 14 residues. The source is a man aged 18 to 29 in good health. Some clones in this sample may be carry-over from other donors' samples. This chain connects TRBV21-1 to TRBJ1-5; TRBD1, the table's D call, lacks a check against the DNA. TRBV21-1 constitutes a pseudogene. The sequenced sample consisted of naive CD4+ T cells from PBMCs. As for subset: CD45RA+ positively selected. The CDR3 DNA reads as TGTGCCAGCAGCCAACAGGTGACTAATCAGCCCCAGCATTTT. This gives the protein CASSQQVTNQPQHF.